What follows are 24 T cell receptor beta chains derived from one specimen sequenced in a study of T cells in narcolepsy. Clones were read by immunoSEQ multiplex PCR, and TCRdb kept only the in-frame ones, dropping some. The profile covers around 35,000 clones, with roughly 80% appearing a single time and around 2.5% taken by the ten largest. The sample taken for sequencing was CD45RA- memory CD4+ T cells from PBMCs. The source is a human donor with narcolepsy.

This rearrangement joins TRBV29-1 to TRBJ2-3; 9 bases agree with TRBD2. Germline V gives CDR1 SQVTM, CDR2 ANQGSEA. This CDR3 contains 15 residues. V was pared by 5 bases and J by 4 bases, with 10 bases of the junction left unmatched. The CDR3 spells CSVLASSGGPDTQYF. As DNA, the CDR3 is TGCAGCGTTTTAGCCTCCAGCGGGGGGCCAGATACGCAGTATTTT.

This clone was seen a few times. The CDR3: CASSEYGTGVYNEQFF. The CDR3 coding sequence is TGTGCCAGCAGTGAATACGGGACAGGGGTGTACAATGAGCAGTTCTTC. The rearrangement joins TRBV6-1 to TRBJ2-1, with 10 bases fitting TRBD1. The trim removed 2 bases at V and 4 bases at J, leaving 5 bases unmatched. In germline, CDR1 is MNHNS, CDR2 SASEGT. This CDR3 contains 16 residues.

The chain has TRBV4-2 and TRBJ1-5; possibly TRBD1 for D (6 bases). The CDR3 is made up of 17 amino acids. V was pared by 5 bases and J by 4 bases, with 21 bases between. From germline, CDR1 is LGHNA and CDR2 YNFKEQ. The CDR3 here is CASSSNQQTGKNQPQHF. The CDR3 nucleotides are TGTGCCAGCAGCTCCAACCAACAAACAGGGAAAAATCAGCCCCAGCATTTT.

The chain carries TRBV7-2 and TRBJ1-6; D not certain. Deletions cut 5 bases from V and 0 bases from J, with 8 bases between. CDR1 SGHTA and CDR2 FQGNSA come from the germline V gene. The CDR3 extends over 15 amino acids. Here the CDR3 DNA reads TGTGCCAGCAGCCTGGAGAGCTCCTATAATTCACCCCTCCACTTT. Translated, it gives CASSLESSYNSPLHF.

This clone was seen just once. This chain links TRBV27 with TRBJ2-6; D unclear. Per germline, CDR1 MNHEY and CDR2 SMNVEV (reference sequence). The CDR3 is 15 amino acids. V gave up 5 bases and J gave up 2 bases, with 10 bases separating them. The CDR3 sequence: CASSPRTAGANVLTF. The CDR3 DNA is TGTGCCAGCAGTCCACGTACAGCTGGGGCCAACGTCCTGACTTTC. Full variable domain (remainder filled in from reference TRBV27 and TRBJ2-6): EAQVTQNPRYLITVTGKKLTVTCSQNMNHEYMSWYRQDPGLGLRQIYYSMNVEVTDKGDVPEGYKVSRKEKRNFPLILESPSPNQTSLYFCASSPRTAGANVLTFGAGSRLTVL.

This rearrangement joins TRBV5-8 to TRBJ2-1, with 7 bases fitting TRBD2. The CDR3 is 15 residues long. Germline V gives CDR1 SGHTS, CDR2 YDEGEE. J gave up 6 bases and V 4 bases, and 10 bases lay outside the gene matches. In DNA, the CDR3 is TGTGCCAGCAGCGCCTGGGGGGGAATTATCAATGAGCAGTTCTTC. It is translated as CASSAWGGIINEQFF.

V is TRBV7-6 and J is TRBJ2-1; 8 nucleotides match TRBD2. Looked up from germline, CDR1 is SGHVS and CDR2 is FNYEAQ. This CDR3 contains 12 residues. V was clipped by 5 bases and J by 10 bases; unmatched bases: 4. The CDR3, as DNA: TGTGCCAGCAGCCCGGGGGGGTTCGAGCAGTTCTTC. Translating it yields CASSPGGFEQFF.

The chain employs TRBV30 and TRBJ1-5; unclear D gene. Deletions cut 1 base from V and 4 bases from J, with 5 bases between. CDR3 size: 12 residues. CDR1 GTSNPN and CDR2 SVGIG come from the germline V gene (reference sequence). The CDR3 nucleotides are TGTGCCTGGAGTGAAGGGAATCAGCCCCAGCATTTT. Its translation is CAWSEGNQPQHF.

The table lists this clone with a few counts. V and J are TRBV13 and TRBJ2-3; 12 positions match TRBD1. The CDR3 consists of 14 residues. Germline assignment: CDR1 PRHDT and CDR2 FYEKMQ (reference sequence). Trimming at V came to 5 bases and at J to 5 bases, leaving 2 bases not matched to a gene. The CDR3 DNA is TGTGCCAGCAGCGGGACAGGGGGCGAAGATACGCAGTATTTT. Its translation is CASSGTGGEDTQYF.

The rearrangement uses TRBV30 and TRBJ2-3; tentatively, D is TRBD2 (7 bases). This CDR3 is built from 15 residues. Germline lookup yields CDR1 GTSNPN and CDR2 SVGIG (reference sequence). Trimming removed 2 bases at V and 4 bases at J, with 16 bases between. This chain's CDR3 is CAWSQEGGPADTQYF. The CDR3 coding sequence is TGTGCCTGGAGTCAGGAGGGGGGGCCGGCAGATACGCAGTATTTT.

In DNA, the CDR3 is TGCGCCAGCAGCTTGGGTGCTACGGGAAGGGCCTATAATTCACCCCTCCACTTT. The encoded protein is CASSLGATGRAYNSPLHF. The chain links TRBV5-1 to TRBJ1-6; D is undetermined. The CDR3 extends over 18 amino acids. Germline V lookup: CDR1 SGHRS, CDR2 YFSETQ. With 0 bases removed from V and 2 bases from J, the gap between germline ends came to 15 bases.

The chain carries TRBV5-1 and TRBJ2-5; 9 bases are a match to TRBD2. Per germline, CDR1 SGHRS and CDR2 YFSETQ. V shed 0 bases and J 2 bases; nucleotides not matched to a gene: 8. The CDR3 loop spans 17 amino acids. The CDR3 DNA is TGCGCCAGCAGCTTGGTTCCAAGCGGGGGGCTACAAGAGACCCAGTACTTC. It is translated as CASSLVPSGGLQETQYF.

The rearrangement links TRBV5-1 to TRBJ2-3; maybe TRBD2 (7 bases). Germline V gives CDR1 SGHRS, CDR2 YFSETQ. The CDR3 is 15 residues long. The germline V and J ends were trimmed by 0 bases and 6 bases, with 14 bases remaining between them. The CDR3 sequence: CASSLVSGGHDTQYF. The CDR3 nucleotides are TGCGCCAGCAGCTTGGTATCCGGGGGGCATGATACGCAGTATTTT.

The genes are TRBV11-2 and TRBJ2-5; 12 nucleotides align to TRBD2. Germline loops: CDR1 SGHAT, CDR2 FQNNGV. Trimming cost V 3 bases and J 4 bases; bases outside gene matches: 3. The CDR3 length is 15 residues. The CDR3 is CASSLSSGGGETQYF. The CDR3 bases are TGTGCCAGCAGCTTGTCTAGCGGGGGGGGAGAGACCCAGTACTTC.

This clone has only one observation. This chain connects TRBV7-7 to TRBJ2-5, with TRBD2 matching 13 bases. V was pared by 1 base and J by 5 bases, with 4 bases of the junction left unmatched. The length of the CDR3 is 16 residues. Per germline, CDR1 SSHAT and CDR2 FNYEAQ (reference sequence). Here the CDR3 reads CASSLGTSGSVETQYF. CDR3 DNA: TGTGCCAGCAGCTTAGGGACTAGCGGGAGTGTGGAGACCCAGTACTTC. Complete variable domain (other parts from reference TRBV7-7 and TRBJ2-5): GAGVSQSPRYKVTKRGQDVTLRCDPISSHATLYWYQQALGQGPEFLTYFNYEAQPDKSGLPSDRFSAERPEGSISTLTIQRTEQRDSAMYRCASSLGTSGSVETQYFGPGTRLLVL.

This chain joins TRBV7-8 and TRBJ1-5, with a tentative D call TRBD1 (6 bases). Germline V gene lookup returns CDR1 SGHVS and CDR2 FQNEAQ. Trimming removed 1 base from V and 4 bases from J, with 14 bases in between. This CDR3 is built from 16 residues. The CDR3 loop reads CASSLEGVPINQPQHF. CDR3 DNA sequence: TGTGCCAGCAGCTTAGAGGGGGTCCCCATTAATCAGCCCCAGCATTTT. The full variable domain, in which reference TRBV7-8 and TRBJ1-5 provide the parts outside the CDR3, is GAGVSQSPRYKVAKRGQDVALRCDPISGHVSLFWYQQALGQGPEFLTYFQNEAQLDKSGLPSDRFFAERPEGSVSTLKIQRTQQEDSAVYLCASSLEGVPINQPQHFGDGTRLSIL.

This chain links TRBV7-3 with TRBJ2-3, with D perhaps being TRBD1 or TRBD2 (6 bases each). In germline, CDR1 is SGHTA, CDR2 FQGTGA. Trimming stripped 5 bases from V and 8 bases from J, with 17 bases between. The CDR3 covers 14 residues. This CDR3 is CASSPPDGGGTQYF. CDR3 in DNA: TGTGCCAGCAGCCCTCCCGACGGGGGCGGTACGCAGTATTTT.

This clone has only a few counts. This chain uses TRBV6-1 with TRBJ2-1; 7 nucleotides line up with TRBD1. J was trimmed by 3 bases and V by 5 bases; bases with no gene match: 4. The CDR3 is 14 amino acids. CDR1 is MNHNS and CDR2 is SASEGT in the germline V gene. The CDR3 loop is CASSPRTGYNEQFF. In DNA, the CDR3 is TGTGCCAGCAGTCCCAGGACAGGCTACAATGAGCAGTTCTTC.

This clone was seen a handful of times. The chain employs TRBV29-1 and TRBJ2-3; D unclear. This CDR3 is built from 13 residues. Germline V lookup: CDR1 SQVTM, CDR2 ANQGSEA. V lost 3 bases, J lost 4 bases, and 11 bases lay in between. The CDR3 bases are TGCAGCGTTGAGGGCCCTATGCCAGATACGCAGTATTTT. It codes for CSVEGPMPDTQYF.

The chain combines TRBV4-3 with TRBJ1-5; TRBD1 matches at 7 bases. Trimming at V came to 2 bases and at J to 4 bases, leaving 5 bases not matched to a gene. Germline CDR1 is LGHNA and CDR2 is YSLEER. CDR3 length: 15 amino acids. The CDR3 DNA reads as TGCGCCAGCAGCCAATCGACAGGGAGGAATCAGCCCCAGCATTTT. The encoded protein is CASSQSTGRNQPQHF.

CDR3 sequence (DNA): TGTGCCAGCAGCGCCGGGACAGGCTCTCGGGAAAAACTGTTTTTT. Translating it yields CASSAGTGSREKLFF. The chain is built from TRBV13 and TRBJ1-4; 8 bases map to TRBD1. The CDR3 consists of 15 residues. Germline V lookup: CDR1 PRHDT, CDR2 FYEKMQ (reference sequence). V dropped 5 bases and J dropped 8; count of bases not matched to a gene: 10.

J is TRBJ1-1 and V is TRBV7-3, with D uncertain. V lost 3 bases, J lost 5 bases, and 10 bases lay in between. CDR3 length: 13 amino acids. Looked up from germline, CDR1 is SGHTA and CDR2 is FQGTGA. The CDR3 loop is CASSFNRETEAFF. The CDR3 coding sequence is TGTGCCAGCAGCTTTAATAGGGAAACTGAAGCTTTCTTT.

Turning to this clone: In the same sample, other DNA sequences code for this CDR3. V and J are TRBV19 and TRBJ1-2; no clear D. The length of the CDR3 is 14 residues. Germline-derived CDR1 and CDR2 are LNHDA and SQIVND (reference sequence). Trimming removed 3 bases from V and 7 bases from J, with 15 bases in between. For the CDR3, the DNA is TGTGCCAGTAGTATGACGTTGGAGGGAGGTGGCTACACCTTC. Translating it yields CASSMTLEGGGYTF.

The chain recombines TRBV2 with TRBJ1-5, with a possible D match to TRBD1 (5 bases). CDR3 size: 15 residues. Trimming took off 4 bases at V and 4 bases at J, with 14 bases between the two ends. The germline V gene has CDR1 SNHLY and CDR2 FYNNEI. CDR3 nucleotides: TGTGCCAGCAGTGTGGGACTGCTTGCGAATCAGCCCCAGCATTTT. This codes for CASSVGLLANQPQHF.